These 14 T cell receptor beta chains share one sample of origin, sequenced in a study of prognosis after radiotherapy for stage I lung cancer. Genomic DNA provided the template from which TCR beta CDR3 was amplified by two-round multiplex PCR. Gene-specific TRBV and TRBJ primers were used in PCR round one. Via MiXCR, TCRdb re-called the multiplex PCR reads, giving one row per CDR3 protein. The sample consists of about 18,000 distinct CDR3 sequences, about a sixth of them appearing once. Sequencing was performed on PBMCs, taken before or after stereotactic body radiation therapy (not recorded which). Source of these receptors: a donor of 50 years or more with non-small cell lung cancer.

This clonotype was counted between two and nine times. The chain uses TRBV10-3 and TRBJ1-1, with D perhaps matching TRBD1 (6 bases). Germline CDR1 is ENHRY and CDR2 is SYGVKD. With 3 bases removed from V and 2 bases from J, the gap between germline ends came to 7 bases. The CDR3 consists of 13 residues. CDR3 sequence reads: CAISDRGNTEAFF. DNA for the CDR3: TGTGCCATCAGTGACAGGGGTAACACTGAAGCTTTCTTT.

This clonotype was picked up many times. The genes are TRBV5-4 and TRBJ2-3, with 10 nucleotides matching TRBD2. The CDR3 has 17 residues. V gave up 0 bases and J gave up 0 bases; unmatched junction bases: 4. Germline CDR1 SGHNT, CDR2 YYREEE (reference sequence). The CDR3 nucleotides are TGTGCCAGCAGCTTGGCTAGCGGGGGAGGGAGCACAGATACGCAGTATTTT. This sequence encodes CASSLASGGGSTDTQYF.

This clonotype has ten or more counts. The chain has TRBV28 and TRBJ2-7; the match to TRBD2 covers 7 bases. V lost 4 bases and J lost 4; bases outside the gene matches: 10. The CDR3 contains 15 residues. CDR1 is MDHEN, CDR2 SYDVKM, per germline. In nucleotides, the CDR3 is TGTGCCAGCAGTTATCCCCGGGCTAGCGGTTACGAGCAGTACTTC. It specifies CASSYPRASGYEQYF.

This clonotype showed up many times. The V and J genes are TRBV27 and TRBJ2-5; 8 bases map to TRBD1. J was trimmed by 7 bases and V by 6 bases; bases with no gene match: 13. The CDR3 is 15 residues long. Germline CDR1 and CDR2: MNHEY and SMNVEV (reference sequence). CDR3 sequence (DNA): TGTGCCAGCAGCCAGACAGGGGCCCCAGCTGGGACCCAGTACTTC. It specifies CASSQTGAPAGTQYF.

This clonotype was counted ten times or more. The chain carries TRBV9 and TRBJ2-6, with a weak D call TRBD1 (6 bases). Germline CDR1 SGDLS, CDR2 YYNGEE. V was pared by 9 bases and J by 0 bases, with 19 bases between. The CDR3 loop spans 17 amino acids. The CDR3 loop is CANTLRGNDSGANVLTF. The CDR3, as DNA: TGTGCCAACACATTGAGGGGGAACGACTCTGGGGCCAACGTCCTGACTTTC.

This clonotype appeared many times. J is TRBJ2-7 and V is TRBV11-3; no reliable D call. CDR3 length: 11 amino acids. Per germline, CDR1 SGHNT and CDR2 YENEEA. Trimming took off 4 bases at V and 4 bases at J, with 5 bases between the two ends. As DNA, the CDR3 is TGTGCCAGCAGCTCCAGATACGAGCAGTACTTC. It codes for CASSSRYEQYF. Full variable domain (rest looked up from reference TRBV11-3 and TRBJ2-7): EAGVVQSPRYKIIEKKQPVAFWCNPISGHNTLYWYLQNLGQGPELLIRYENEEAVDDSQLPKDRFSAERLKGVDSTLKIQPAELGDSAVYLCASSSRYEQYFGPGTRLTVT.

This clonotype was seen repeatedly, ten times or more. This chain connects TRBV2 to TRBJ2-5; D gene unclear. The CDR3 has 13 amino acids. The germline CDR1 and CDR2 sequences are SNHLY and FYNNEI. Trimming took off 2 bases at V and 1 base at J, with 5 bases between the two ends. CDR3 loop: CASSELPQETQYF. The CDR3, as DNA: TGTGCCAGCAGTGAATTGCCCCAAGAGACCCAGTACTTC.

This clonotype was seen repeatedly, ten times or more. This chain uses TRBV28 with TRBJ2-7; a weak D match, TRBD2 (5 bases). The germline V gene has CDR1 MDHEN and CDR2 SYDVKM. V was cut by 3 bases and J by 6 bases, with 12 bases left in between. CDR3 size: 13 residues. The CDR3 sequence: CASSFVEGGEQYF. The CDR3 nucleotides read TGTGCCAGCAGTTTCGTCGAGGGTGGCGAGCAGTACTTC.

This clonotype was seen repeatedly, ten times or more. This CDR3 is CASSGAPGAQSDGYTF. The CDR3 nucleotides read TGTGCCAGCAGCGGAGCCCCGGGGGCGCAGTCTGATGGCTACACCTTC. The chain uses TRBV6-1 and TRBJ1-2; possible D gene TRBD1, 6 bases. Germline CDR1 reads MNHNS; CDR2 reads SASEGT. The CDR3 covers 16 residues. V was pared by 6 bases and J by 6 bases, with 23 bases between.

The chain joins TRBV2 to TRBJ2-5, with D possibly being TRBD1 or TRBD2 (5 bases each). Trimming pared 6 bases from V and 4 bases from J, leaving 15 bases between. Germline V CDR1 and CDR2: SNHLY, FYNNEI. The length of the CDR3 is 14 residues. The CDR3 DNA is TGTGCCAGCAGCGTCAAGGCGAGGGGAGAGACCCAGTACTTC. Protein sequence: CASSVKARGETQYF.

In regard to this clonotype: A far larger clone is off by one base, so a read error is likely. The rearrangement links TRBV5-8 to TRBJ2-1, with D unresolved. Trimming removed 4 bases from V and 10 bases from J, with 9 bases in between. Germline V gene sequence: CDR1 SGHTS, CDR2 YDEGEE. CDR3 length: 11 residues. The DNA for the CDR3 is TGTGCCAGCAGCCCCTCCTACGAGCAGTTCTTC. Translating it yields CASSPSYEQFF. Full variable domain (rest looked up from reference TRBV5-8 and TRBJ2-1): EAGVTQSPTHLIKTRGQQATLRCSPISGHTSVYWYQQALGLGLQFLLWYDEGEERNRGNFPPRFSGRQFPNYSSELNVNALELEDSALYLCASSPSYEQFFGPGTRLTVL.

This clonotype came up a few times. V usage is TRBV5-4 and J usage is TRBJ1-2; no firm D call. This CDR3 has 12 residues. The germline V gene encodes CDR1 SGHNT and CDR2 YYREEE (reference sequence). The V and J ends lost 3 bases and 2 bases respectively, with 5 bases between them. CDR3 DNA sequence: TGTGCCAGCAGCTACGGAAACTATGGCTACACCTTC. Protein sequence: CASSYGNYGYTF.

This clonotype has ten or more counts. The chain joins TRBV5-1 to TRBJ1-1; tentatively, D is TRBD1 (5 bases). The V end lost 3 bases, the J end lost 11 bases, and 11 bases lay between the germline ends. The CDR3 covers 11 residues. Germline V gene lookup returns CDR1 SGHRS and CDR2 YFSETQ. The CDR3 is CASSSAGEAFF. The DNA of the CDR3 is TGCGCCAGCAGCTCCGCGGGGGAGGCTTTCTTT.

This clonotype was found many times. The chain is built from TRBV6-1 and TRBJ1-5; 8 nucleotides agree with TRBD1. Trimming cost V 6 bases and J 3 bases; bases outside gene matches: 4. CDR3 length equals 14 residues. Germline V gene sequence: CDR1 MNHNS, CDR2 SASEGT. The chain's CDR3 is CASSGTGHNQPQHF. The CDR3 DNA is TGTGCCAGCAGCGGGACAGGCCACAATCAGCCCCAGCATTTT.